One sample yielded the 22 T cell receptor beta chains listed below, sequenced in a study of blood T cell repertoires in COVID-19. Sequenced by immunoSEQ multiplex PCR; TCRdb stores in-frame clones only, minus some. The sample shows some 150,000 clones, about 88% of them seen only once. Source material: peripheral blood. All receptors derive from a woman aged 70-85 years with acute or convalescent COVID-19.

The chain recombines TRBV6-6 with TRBJ2-7; possible D gene TRBD2, 6 bases. The CDR3 has 15 amino acids. Trimming took off 2 bases at V and 3 bases at J, with 14 bases between the two ends. Germline V gene sequence: CDR1 MNHNY, CDR2 SVGAGI (reference sequence). DNA of the CDR3: TGTGCCAGCAGTTACATGGGCGGGGCCCTCTACGAGCAGTACTTC. This encodes CASSYMGGALYEQYF.

A single count supports this clone. V is TRBV11-2 and J is TRBJ2-7, with D perhaps matching TRBD2 (5 bases). The CDR3 loop spans 14 amino acids. Germline V gene data show CDR1 as SGHAT and CDR2 as FQNNGV. Trimming shortened V by 5 bases and J by 0 bases, and 11 bases separated the two germline ends. The CDR3: CASSPRVTSYEQYF. As DNA, the CDR3 is TGTGCCAGCAGCCCGAGGGTGACCTCCTACGAGCAGTACTTC.

The J gene is TRBJ1-6, the V gene TRBV7-2, with D perhaps matching TRBD1 (5 bases). Germline lookup yields CDR1 SGHTA and CDR2 FQGNSA. This CDR3 contains 13 residues. The V and J ends lost 2 bases and 6 bases respectively, with 5 bases between them. This CDR3 reads CASSLRGNSPLHF. The CDR3 DNA reads TGTGCCAGCAGCTTAAGGGGTAATTCACCCCTCCACTTT. Combining the CDR3 with reference TRBV7-2 and TRBJ1-6 gives the whole variable domain GAGVSQSPSNKVTEKGKDVELRCDPISGHTALYWYRQSLGQGLEFLIYFQGNSAPDKSGLPSDRFSAERTGGSVSTLTIQRTQQEDSAVYLCASSLRGNSPLHFGNGTRLTVT.

This chain connects TRBV14 to TRBJ1-3, with a weak D call TRBD1 (6 bases). This CDR3 has 15 residues. Germline V gives CDR1 SGHDN, CDR2 FVKESK. Trimming pared 4 bases from V and 4 bases from J, leaving 14 bases between. CDR3 sequence reads: CASSLRTVLGNTIYF. CDR3 bases: TGTGCCAGCAGCCTCCGGACAGTCCTCGGAAACACCATATATTTT.

The chain carries TRBV7-9 and TRBJ2-5, with 9 bases matching TRBD1. The CDR3 has 15 residues. CDR1 is SEHNR and CDR2 is FQNEAQ in the germline V gene (reference sequence). The V and J ends lost 5 bases and 5 bases, in that order; junction bases with no gene match: 9. The CDR3 loop reads CASSLRQGEAETQYF. The CDR3 DNA is TGTGCCAGCAGCCTCCGACAGGGGGAGGCGGAGACCCAGTACTTC.

The chain carries TRBV20-1 and TRBJ1-5; 9 bases map to TRBD1. The J segment lost 8 bases and the V segment lost 3 bases, leaving 8 bases of the junction unmatched. CDR1 DFQATT and CDR2 SNEGSKA come from the germline V gene (reference sequence). The CDR3 is 14 amino acids. CDR3 amino acids: CSASEGQGSKPQHF. The CDR3 region has the DNA TGCAGTGCTAGTGAGGGACAGGGAAGTAAGCCCCAGCATTTT.

The rearrangement uses TRBV18 and TRBJ1-6, with a weak D call TRBD1 (5 bases). Deletions cut 3 bases from V and 6 bases from J, with 9 bases between. CDR3 length: 14 amino acids. Looked up from germline, CDR1 is KGHSH and CDR2 is LQKENI. CDR3 region: CASSPDSVNSPLHF. In nucleotides, the CDR3 is TGTGCCAGCTCACCCGACAGTGTTAATTCACCCCTCCACTTT.

This chain connects TRBV6-2 or TRBV6-3 to TRBJ1-1, with 7 bases aligning to TRBD1. V gave up 5 bases and J gave up 7 bases; unmatched junction bases: 4. This CDR3 has 12 residues. Germline lookup yields CDR1 MNHEY and CDR2 SVGEGT. CDR3 amino acids: CASSLDRDEAFF. CDR3 nucleotides: TGTGCCAGCAGTCTCGACAGGGATGAAGCTTTCTTT.

The rearrangement uses TRBV19 and TRBJ1-5; a possible D gene is TRBD1 (6 bases). The CDR3 has 15 residues. The germline V gene encodes CDR1 LNHDA and CDR2 SQIVND (reference sequence). The V end was cut by 7 bases, the J end by 1 base, with 14 bases between. CDR3 residues: CASTGTSLSNQPQHF. The CDR3 DNA sequence: TGTGCCAGTACCGGGACATCGTTAAGCAATCAGCCCCAGCATTTT.

The chain employs TRBV7-3 and TRBJ2-3, with TRBD2 matching over 14 bases. This CDR3 is built from 18 residues. The V segment lost 6 bases and the J segment 5 bases; nucleotides outside the gene matches: 13. CDR1 and CDR2 from the germline V gene are SGHTA and FQGTGA. CDR3 sequence: CASSRTSGGNPSGDTQYF. CDR3 in DNA: TGTGCCAGCAGTCGGACTAGCGGGGGGAACCCCTCGGGAGATACGCAGTATTTT.

The chain joins TRBV19 to TRBJ1-1; TRBD1 matches 8 bases. The V gene end was trimmed by 7 bases and the J gene end by 0 bases; junction bases not matched to a gene: 7. There are 15 residues in the CDR3. Germline V lookup: CDR1 LNHDA, CDR2 SQIVND (reference sequence). This chain's CDR3 is CASNTRDRLNTEAFF. Written as DNA, the CDR3 is TGTGCCAGTAACACCCGGGACAGGTTGAACACTGAAGCTTTCTTT. Full variable domain (outside the CDR3, taken from reference TRBV19 and TRBJ1-1): DGGITQSPKYLFRKEGQNVTLSCEQNLNHDAMYWYRQDPGQGLRLIYYSQIVNDFQKGDIAEGYSVSREKKESFPLTVTSAQKNPTAFYLCASNTRDRLNTEAFFGQGTRLTVV.

This clone was recorded only once. The V and J genes are TRBV19 and TRBJ1-5, with D perhaps TRBD1 (5 bases). The ends were cut back, 5 bases at V and 7 bases at J, with 12 bases in the middle. The CDR3 runs 13 residues. Germline values: CDR1 LNHDA, CDR2 SQIVND (reference sequence). For the CDR3, the DNA is TGTGCCAGTAGTTCAGGGTATCGACAGCCCCAGCATTTT. Translation gives CASSSGYRQPQHF.

This clone has just one count. V gene TRBV27 combines with J gene TRBJ2-5; 8 positions match TRBD2. This CDR3 region has 15 residues. V lost 4 bases and J lost 1; bases outside the gene matches: 5. Germline loops: CDR1 MNHEY, CDR2 SMNVEV (reference sequence). The CDR3 DNA is TGTGCCAGCAGTTCTTGGGCGGGGGGCCAAGAGACCCAGTACTTC. This encodes CASSSWAGGQETQYF.

This chain connects TRBV19 to TRBJ2-2; TRBD2 might be the D (6 bases). CDR1 and CDR2 from the germline V gene are LNHDA and SQIVND (reference sequence). Trimming removed 6 bases from V and 0 bases from J, with 11 bases in between. The CDR3 has 15 residues. The CDR3 DNA sequence: TGTGCCAGTAGGCCCGGCGGGGCGAACACCGGGGAGCTGTTTTTT. This codes for CASRPGGANTGELFF.

The chain is built from TRBV3-1 (or the pseudogene TRBV3-2) and TRBJ2-5, with a weak D call TRBD2 (5 bases). With 1 base removed from V and 7 bases from J, the gap between germline ends came to 19 bases. The CDR3 has 16 amino acids. Germline CDR1 and CDR2: LGHDT and YNNKEL (reference sequence). The CDR3 is CASSQVFRGAEVTQYF. CDR3 nucleotides: TGTGCCAGCAGCCAAGTCTTCCGGGGAGCAGAGGTGACCCAGTACTTC.

V is TRBV28 and J is TRBJ1-2; D perhaps matches TRBD1 (6 bases). This CDR3 contains 15 residues. Trimming took off 5 bases at V and 5 bases at J, with 18 bases between the two ends. Germline V gene sequence: CDR1 MDHEN, CDR2 SYDVKM. The CDR3 loop reads CASSASHTGNYGYTF. The CDR3, as DNA: TGTGCCAGCAGTGCTTCGCACACAGGGAATTATGGCTACACCTTC.

This chain uses TRBV18 with TRBJ1-2; a possible D gene is TRBD1 (5 bases). Trimming stripped 6 bases from V and 3 bases from J, with 11 bases between. This CDR3 has 13 amino acids. Germline loops: CDR1 KGHSH, CDR2 LQKENI. DNA for the CDR3: TGTGCCAGCTCCAACAGCAGGGACTATGGCTACACCTTC. Translated, it gives CASSNSRDYGYTF.

For this clone: Compared with germline, one end of the junction differs, possibly owing to a read error. The chain combines TRBV7-3 with TRBJ2-2; 8 bases align to TRBD1. The CDR3 has 16 amino acids. Germline CDR1 is SGHTA and CDR2 is FQGTGA. CDR3 bases: TGTGCCAGCAGCTTAACTCGGGACAGGAACCCCGGGGAGCTGTTTTTT. Amino acid sequence: CASSLTRDRNPGELFF.

This rearrangement joins TRBV7-6 to TRBJ2-5, with D unresolved. V dropped 5 bases and J dropped 1 base, with 8 bases sitting between them. The CDR3 is 13 residues long. The germline V gene encodes CDR1 SGHVS and CDR2 FNYEAQ. This CDR3 is CASSPRPQETQYF. Written as DNA, the CDR3 is TGTGCCAGCAGCCCTAGGCCCCAAGAGACCCAGTACTTC.

V usage is TRBV5-1 and J usage is TRBJ1-2; TRBD1 matches at 10 bases. This CDR3 comprises 14 residues. The V gene's germline CDR1 is SGHRS and CDR2 YFSETQ. The ends lost 4 bases at V and 3 bases at J; junction bases unmatched: 3. The CDR3 loop is CASSAGTGDYGYTF. The CDR3 DNA sequence: TGCGCCAGCAGCGCCGGGACAGGGGACTATGGCTACACCTTC.

The rearrangement uses TRBV7-6 and TRBJ2-2; D not resolved. The CDR3 is 16 amino acids. V lost 5 bases to trimming and J lost 6 bases, with 19 bases between them. Germline values: CDR1 SGHVS, CDR2 FNYEAQ. The CDR3 reads CASSQYIAPGAGELFF. The DNA for the CDR3 is TGTGCCAGCAGCCAATACATTGCCCCAGGCGCCGGGGAGCTGTTTTTT.

The CDR3 region has the DNA TGCAGCGTTGGGACAGGCTACGAGCAGTACTTC. It codes for CSVGTGYEQYF. The J gene is TRBJ2-7, the V gene TRBV29-1, with 7 bases identical to TRBD1. Trimming removed 4 bases from V and 3 bases from J; junction bases left unmatched: 0. Germline V gives CDR1 SQVTM, CDR2 ANQGSEA. This CDR3 is 11 amino acids long.